These 24 T cell receptor beta chains originate from one sample sequenced in a study of shared clonotypes between healthy human individuals. The protocol was immunoSEQ multiplex PCR, while the TCRdb copy is restricted to in-frame clones and leaves out a portion. Seen here are around 1.4 million clones, approximately 98.5% observed once, and the top ten hold approximately 0.38%. The source material was naive CD4+ T cells sorted from blood. The subset was: CD45RA+ positively selected. These receptors came from a young man in good health.

V usage is TRBV7-2 and J usage is TRBJ2-1; possibly TRBD1 for D (7 bases). The V gene lost 5 bases and the J gene lost 9 bases, with 14 bases spanning the gap. CDR3 size: 13 residues. Germline assignment: CDR1 SGHTA and CDR2 FQGNSA. The CDR3 bases are TGTGCCAGCAGCAAGGGGGCGCGGGGTGAGCAGTTCTTC. It encodes CASSKGARGEQFF.

V usage is TRBV6-1 and J usage is TRBJ1-4; D gene unclear. Between the trimmed V and J ends, which lost 3 bases and 13 bases, there was a span of 12 bases. The CDR3 runs to 12 residues. CDR1 and CDR2 from the germline V gene are MNHNS and SASEGT. The CDR3 sequence: CASSERIIGLFF. In DNA form, the CDR3 reads TGTGCCAGCAGTGAGCGGATCATAGGACTGTTTTTT.

The chain links TRBV7-9 to TRBJ2-2, with D unclear. Trimming shortened V by 3 bases and J by 1 base, and 12 bases separated the two germline ends. The CDR3 runs 16 residues. Germline V gene sequence: CDR1 SEHNR, CDR2 FQNEAQ (reference sequence). The DNA of the CDR3 is TGTGCCAGCAGCTTTTTTCGGCAGGAGAACACCGGGGAGCTGTTTTTT. It codes for CASSFFRQENTGELFF.

J is TRBJ2-1 and V is TRBV7-2; D gene uncertain. This CDR3 spans 12 amino acids. Germline values: CDR1 SGHTA, CDR2 FQGNSA. Trimming took off 3 bases at V and 7 bases at J, with 7 bases between the two ends. The CDR3 sequence: CASSFLGNEQFF. Here the CDR3 DNA reads TGTGCCAGCAGCTTTTTAGGGAATGAGCAGTTCTTC.

This chain connects TRBV19 to TRBJ2-7; D may be TRBD2 (6 bases). The V and J ends lost 3 bases and 7 bases respectively, with 10 bases between them. The CDR3 runs 12 residues. Germline CDR1 is LNHDA and CDR2 is SQIVND (reference sequence). The CDR3 bases are TGTGCCAGTAGTATTTCTGGAGGGGAGCAGTACTTC. Translated, it gives CASSISGGEQYF. The variable domain in full, with the rest retrieved from reference TRBV19 and TRBJ2-7, is DGGITQSPKYLFRKEGQNVTLSCEQNLNHDAMYWYRQDPGQGLRLIYYSQIVNDFQKGDIAEGYSVSREKKESFPLTVTSAQKNPTAFYLCASSISGGEQYFGPGTRLTVT.

The rearrangement links TRBV6-6 to TRBJ2-7, with D possibly matching TRBD2 (8 bases). With 8 bases removed from V and 4 bases from J, the gap between germline ends came to 15 bases. CDR1 is MNHNY, CDR2 SVGAGI, per germline (reference sequence). The CDR3 has 13 residues. The CDR3 DNA is TGTGCCAGCCGGGAGGGGGCCTCATACGAGCAGTACTTC. Encoded protein: CASREGASYEQYF.

The J gene is TRBJ2-7, the V gene TRBV5-8; TRBD1 agrees at 8 bases. The CDR3 is 20 amino acids. V gave up 4 bases and J gave up 0 bases; unmatched junction bases: 21. The germline V gene encodes CDR1 SGHTS and CDR2 YDEGEE. The DNA for the CDR3 is TGTGCCAGCAGCCGCATTCTCGACAGGGGCAGACTTCCTAGCTCCTACGAGCAGTACTTC. Amino acids: CASSRILDRGRLPSSYEQYF.

This chain links TRBV7-1 with TRBJ2-1, with D unclear. TRBV7-1 belongs to the ORF category, with a function that is uncertain. V was clipped by 4 bases and J by 6 bases, with 7 bases between them. This CDR3 contains 12 residues. CDR3 sequence (DNA): TGTGCCAGCAGCTTGTGGTTCAATGAGCAGTTCTTC. Residues: CASSLWFNEQFF.

Of note for this clone: Different DNA sequences within this sample yield the same CDR3. The chain links TRBV7-9 to TRBJ1-1; 7 bases line up with TRBD1. In germline, CDR1 is SEHNR, CDR2 FQNEAQ (reference sequence). This CDR3 comprises 14 residues. The V gene end was trimmed by 5 bases and the J gene end by 2 bases; junction bases not matched to a gene: 5. Here the CDR3 DNA reads TGTGCCAGCAGCCCGGGGACAGTCAACACTGAAGCTTTCTTT. It specifies CASSPGTVNTEAFF. The full variable domain, in which reference TRBV7-9 and TRBJ1-1 provide the parts outside the CDR3, is DTGVSQNPRHKITKRGQNVTFRCDPISEHNRLYWYRQTLGQGPEFLTYFQNEAQLEKSRLLSDRFSAERPKGSFSTLEIQRTEQGDSAMYLCASSPGTVNTEAFFGQGTRLTVV.

The chain couples TRBV5-1 to TRBJ1-1; D not resolved. V was trimmed by 0 bases and J by 0 bases, leaving 9 bases between them. The CDR3 loop spans 15 amino acids. In germline, CDR1 is SGHRS, CDR2 YFSETQ. Here the CDR3 DNA reads TGCGCCAGCAGCTTGGTGGGGAGTATGAACACTGAAGCTTTCTTT. Translated, it gives CASSLVGSMNTEAFF.

The DNA of the CDR3 is TGCGCCAGCAGCTTGCGCGCAACGGAGACCTACAATGAGCAGTTCTTC. Translating it yields CASSLRATETYNEQFF. The chain employs TRBV5-1 and TRBJ2-1; D not resolved. Trimming removed 1 base at V and 2 bases at J, with 13 bases between. Germline V lookup: CDR1 SGHRS, CDR2 YFSETQ. This CDR3 has 16 amino acids.

The chain links TRBV4-1 to TRBJ2-7; 8 bases fit TRBD2. The CDR3 consists of 15 residues. V trimming: 3 bases; J trimming: 4 bases; junction bases outside the gene matches: 8. The germline gives CDR1 MGHRA, CDR2 YSYEKL. The CDR3, as DNA: TGCGCCAGCAGCCAGCCGGGACTAGGCTCATACGAGCAGTACTTC. Residues: CASSQPGLGSYEQYF.

This sequence joins TRBV18 and TRBJ1-2; 8 nucleotides agree with TRBD1. Germline V gene data show CDR1 as KGHSH and CDR2 as LQKENI. This CDR3 contains 14 residues. The J segment lost 0 bases and the V segment lost 8 bases, leaving 5 bases of the junction unmatched. This CDR3 reads CASLRQGTNYGYTF. The DNA of the CDR3 is TGTGCCAGCCTAAGACAGGGGACTAACTATGGCTACACCTTC.

This chain uses TRBV6-5 with TRBJ1-2; TRBD1 might be the D (5 bases). This CDR3 comprises 11 residues. CDR1 MNHEY and CDR2 SVGAGI come from the germline V gene. The V and J ends lost 10 bases and 8 bases respectively, with 14 bases between them. The CDR3 DNA sequence: TGTGCCATATCCGGGGGAGGAGGCTACACCTTC. Its protein is CAISGGGGYTF.

The chain joins TRBV9 to TRBJ2-2; 7 nucleotides align to TRBD2. Germline trimming cut 3 bases from V and 3 bases from J; bases unmatched to any gene: 8. CDR3 length: 16 residues. Germline CDR1 reads SGDLS; CDR2 reads YYNGEE. The CDR3 spells CASSDQPSGYTGELFF. CDR3 coding DNA: TGTGCCAGCAGCGACCAGCCTAGCGGTTACACCGGGGAGCTGTTTTTT. Together with reference TRBV9 and TRBJ2-2, the CDR3 gives the full variable domain: DSGVTQTPKHLITATGQRVTLRCSPRSGDLSVYWYQQSLDQGLQFLIQYYNGEERAKGNILERFSAQQFPDLHSELNLSSLELGDSALYFCASSDQPSGYTGELFFGEGSRLTVL.

The chain has TRBV7-9 and TRBJ2-5, with a weak D call TRBD1 (5 bases). Germline CDR1 and CDR2: SEHNR and FQNEAQ (reference sequence). The V end was cut by 3 bases, the J end by 4 bases, with 9 bases between. The CDR3 sequence is 13 residues long. CDR3 nucleotide sequence: TGTGCCAGCAGCTTCAGGGTTGCAGAGACCCAGTACTTC. Amino acids: CASSFRVAETQYF.

The V and J genes are TRBV7-9 and TRBJ2-2, with 8 bases that match TRBD2. The ends lost 7 bases at V and 5 bases at J; junction bases unmatched: 9. Germline V CDR1 and CDR2: SEHNR, FQNEAQ (reference sequence). This CDR3 region has 15 residues. This CDR3 reads CASNSRASGTGELFF. CDR3 coding DNA: TGTGCCAGCAACTCTCGGGCTAGCGGGACCGGGGAGCTGTTTTTT.

The rearrangement uses TRBV6-5 and TRBJ2-7, with D maybe TRBD1 (6 bases). CDR1 is MNHEY, CDR2 SVGAGI, per germline. This CDR3 has 14 amino acids. Trimming took off 3 bases at V and 5 bases at J, with 14 bases between the two ends. The CDR3 region has the DNA TGTGCCAGCAGTTATAATCACAGGGAGCACGAGCAGTACTTC. It translates to CASSYNHREHEQYF.

CDR3 nucleotides: TGTGCCAGCAGCTTAGTGGACAGTTACACTGAAGCTTTCTTT. Translated: CASSLVDSYTEAFF. This sequence joins TRBV7-8 and TRBJ1-1, with TRBD1 as a possible D gene (6 bases). This CDR3 comprises 14 residues. The germline gives CDR1 SGHVS, CDR2 FQNEAQ. Trimming removed 1 base from V and 3 bases from J, with 9 bases in between.

The gene calls are TRBV11-3 and TRBJ2-1; 12 bases match TRBD2. The CDR3 loop spans 18 amino acids. CDR1 is SGHNT and CDR2 is YENEEA in the germline V gene. J gave up 3 bases and V 5 bases, and 11 bases lay outside the gene matches. In DNA form, the CDR3 reads TGTGCCAGCAGCCCTGAGACTAGCGGGAGACCCAACTACAATGAGCAGTTCTTC. Its protein is CASSPETSGRPNYNEQFF.

The rearrangement uses TRBV5-4 and TRBJ2-1, with D uncertain. V was clipped by 3 bases and J by 8 bases, with 18 bases between them. The CDR3 runs to 15 residues. Germline-derived CDR1 and CDR2 are SGHNT and YYREEE (reference sequence). The chain's CDR3 is CASSSTGRVDDEQFF. In DNA, the CDR3 is TGTGCCAGCAGCTCCACGGGTCGCGTGGACGATGAGCAGTTCTTC. Filled out from reference TRBV5-4 and TRBJ2-1, the complete variable domain reads ETGVTQSPTHLIKTRGQQVTLRCSSQSGHNTVSWYQQALGQGPQFIFQYYREEENGRGNFPPRFSGLQFPNYSSELNVNALELDDSALYLCASSSTGRVDDEQFFGPGTRLTVL.

As regards this clone: Other DNA sequences of this sample code for an identical CDR3. This chain uses TRBV6-5 with TRBJ2-7; D uncertain. Germline V gene lookup returns CDR1 MNHEY and CDR2 SVGAGI. Between the trimmed V and J ends, which lost 7 bases and 3 bases, there was a span of 10 bases. The CDR3 has 12 residues. CDR3 in amino acids: CASTSGSYEQYF. As DNA, the CDR3 is TGTGCCAGCACGTCCGGCAGCTACGAGCAGTACTTC.

The V and J genes are TRBV29-1 and TRBJ2-1; D remains ambiguous. The CDR3 contains 13 residues. Between the trimmed V and J ends, which lost 8 bases and 5 bases, there was a span of 16 bases. Germline CDR1 reads SQVTM; CDR2 reads ANQGSEA. The CDR3 here is CSTALSRDNEQFF. The CDR3 DNA reads TGCAGCACGGCGTTGTCGCGAGACAATGAGCAGTTCTTC.

Notes on this clone: An end of the junction does not agree with germline; a read error may underlie this. The rearrangement uses TRBV7-7 and TRBJ2-5; D perhaps matches TRBD2 (6 bases). Germline-derived CDR1 and CDR2 are SSHAT and FNYEAQ (reference sequence). The length of the CDR3 is 17 residues. The CDR3 loop reads CASSLYLGGVGQETQYF. The CDR3 region has the DNA TGTGCTAGCAGCTTGTATCTGGGGGGAGTGGGGCAAGAGACCCAGTACTTC.